The rows below give T cell receptor beta chains drawn from one sample of a study of blood T cells in healthy people across ages. TCRdb recomputed calls from the 5' RACE reads with MiXCR, one row per CDR3 protein. This repertoire shows fewer than 2 million distinct CDR3 sequences, about 39% found once; its top ten account for roughly 24%. Sequencing used blood. The receptor set was obtained from a human donor in good health. Each CDR3 is given with its conserved first and last residue. A D gene is named only where the DNA matches it firmly. Not all rows give a size; the values are once, few, many and, for expanded clones, a class.

j_gene	v_gene	d_gene	abundance	CDR3aa	CDR3nt
TRBJ2-1	TRBV5-1	NA	few	CASSLLGRTYNEQFF	TGCGCCAGCAGCTTGTTGGGAAGGACGTACAATGAGCAGTTCTTC
TRBJ2-1	TRBV27	NA	NA	CASTPGQSYNEQFF	TGTGCCAGCACCCCAGGCCAATCTTACAATGAGCAGTTCTTC
TRBJ2-5	TRBV24-1	NA	NA	CATSDLGQGQETQYF	TGTGCCACCAGTGACTTAGGACAAGGCCAAGAGACCCAGTACTTC
TRBJ2-5	TRBV12-3/TRBV12-4	NA	NA	CASSSGTGPYGQYF	TGTGCCAGCAGTTCCGGGACGGGACCCTACGGGCAGTACTTC
TRBJ2-3	TRBV19	NA	once	CASEDRLGGTDTQYF	TGTGCCAGTGAAGACAGGCTCGGCGGCACAGATACGCAGTATTTT
TRBJ2-7	TRBV20-1	TRBD1	few	CSARPLDRVYNEQYF	TGCAGTGCTAGACCCCTTGACAGGGTGTATAACGAGCAGTACTTC
TRBJ2-7	TRBV29-1	NA	many	CSVEDRAYEQYF	TGCAGCGTTGAGGACAGAGCCTACGAGCAGTACTTC
TRBJ1-1	TRBV9	NA	few	CASSVGTDMNTEAFF	TGTGCCAGCAGCGTAGGGACAGACATGAACACTGAAGCTTTCTTT
TRBJ2-1	TRBV20-1	NA	NA	CSALKGGGYNEQFF	TGCAGTGCTCTCAAGGGGGGGGGCTACAATGAGCAGTTCTTC
TRBJ2-5	TRBV4-1	NA	NA	CASSQDVAQPWETQYF	TGCGCCAGCAGCCAAGACGTAGCCCAACCTTGGGAGACCCAGTACTTC
TRBJ1-6	TRBV7-9	NA	NA	CASSLRPIGPYNSPLHF	TGTGCCAGCAGCCTTCGACCGATAGGGCCATATAATTCACCCCTCCACTTT
TRBJ2-3	TRBV29-1	NA	NA	CSVYVGNTDTQYF	TGCAGCGTTTATGTCGGGAACACAGATACGCAGTATTTT
TRBJ2-7	TRBV28	NA	few	CASRMPTGTPYEQYF	TGTGCCAGCAGGATGCCAACCGGGACACCCTACGAGCAGTACTTC
TRBJ1-1	TRBV5-6	NA	NA	CASTQPREGKTATEAFF	TGTGCCAGCACGCAACCCAGGGAAGGGAAGACCGCCACTGAAGCTTTCTTT
TRBJ1-1	TRBV7-9	NA	NA	CASSLAQAGSREAFF	TGTGCCAGCAGCTTAGCGCAGGCAGGGTCAAGGGAAGCTTTCTTT
TRBJ1-3	TRBV4-2	TRBD1	NA	CATCITGQGSCSGNTIYF	TGTGCCACTTGTATTACGGGACAGGGATCTTGCTCTGGAAACACCATATATTTT
TRBJ2-3	TRBV9	NA	NA	CASSVAQRTSTDTQYF	TGTGCCAGCAGCGTAGCTCAGCGGACTAGCACAGATACGCAGTATTTT
TRBJ2-6	TRBV27	TRBD2	few	CASSLLGLAGGPTGANVLTF	TGTGCCAGCAGTTTATTAGGACTAGCGGGGGGGCCAACTGGGGCCAACGTCCTGACTTTC
TRBJ1-2	TRBV4-1	NA	few	CASSQEKTYSNYGYTF	TGCGCCAGCAGCCAAGAGAAAACATACTCTAACTATGGTTACACCTTC
TRBJ2-3	TRBV7-2	NA	few	CASSHEGGATDTQYF	TGTGCCAGCAGCCACGAAGGGGGGGCCACAGATACGCAGTATTTT
TRBJ1-2	TRBV12-3/TRBV12-4	NA	NA	CASSLRWLGGYTF	TGTGCCAGCAGTTTAAGGTGGTTGGGCGGCTACACCTTC
TRBJ2-5	TRBV24-1	TRBD2	NA	CATRKRGLETQYF	TGTGCCACCAGGAAGCGGGGGCTGGAGACCCAGTACTTC
TRBJ2-4	TRBV20-1	NA	NA	CSAEGDGRSEYF	TGCAGTGCTGAGGGAGATGGCAGGTCGGAGTACTTC
TRBJ2-1	TRBV29-1	NA	few	CSVEVMGKGTRRYNEQFF	TGCAGCGTTGAGGTCATGGGCAAGGGAACTCGTCGGTACAATGAGCAGTTCTTC
TRBJ2-7	TRBV20-1	TRBD1	many	CSASGTDNYEQYF	TGCAGTGCGTCCGGGACAGACAACTACGAGCAGTACTTC
TRBJ2-3	TRBV4-1	NA	NA	CASSPLTAGVDTQYF	TGCGCCAGCAGCCCCCTCACGGCAGGGGTCGATACGCAGTATTTT
TRBJ1-2	TRBV9	TRBD1	few	CASSADPDRGRGYTF	TGTGCCAGCAGCGCTGACCCGGACAGGGGGCGAGGCTACACCTTC
TRBJ1-4	TRBV7-9	TRBD1	few	CASTGTAEKLFF	TGTGCCAGCACCGGGACAGCAGAAAAACTGTTTTTT
TRBJ2-1	TRBV3-1	NA	many	CASSQDPFSRDNEQFF	TGTGCCAGCAGCCAAGATCCCTTCAGTAGAGACAATGAGCAGTTCTTC
TRBJ2-3	TRBV9	NA	few	CASSGGRIYGIEQYF	TGTGCCAGCAGCGGCGGGCGGATTTATGGGATAGAGCAGTATTTT
TRBJ1-2	TRBV6-6	NA	few	CASTFTYIYGYTF	TGTGCCAGCACCTTCACCTACATCTATGGCTACACCTTC
TRBJ1-2	TRBV29-1	NA	NA	CSVRAGTWGGYTF	TGCAGCGTCCGAGCTGGGACCTGGGGTGGCTACACCTTC
TRBJ2-1	TRBV28	NA	few	CASSFAGLEPYNEQFF	TGTGCCAGCAGTTTCGCCGGCCTTGAGCCCTACAATGAGCAGTTCTTC
TRBJ1-1	TRBV12-5	NA	NA	CASGLVPPQVEAFF	TGTGCTAGTGGTTTGGTACCCCCACAGGTTGAAGCTTTCTTT
TRBJ2-1	TRBV21-1	NA	once	CASSCGQSGSYEQFF	TGTGCCAGCAGCTGTGGACAGTCTGGCTCCTACGAGCAGTTCTTC
TRBJ1-1	TRBV11-1	TRBD1	NA	CASSLRVRGLLTGDRMNTEAFF	TGTGCCAGCAGCTTAAGGGTCCGGGGGCTCTTGACAGGGGACCGCATGAACACTGAAGCTTTCTTT
TRBJ1-5	TRBV29-1	NA	NA	CSVGWGNNQPQHF	TGCAGCGTTGGTTGGGGAAACAATCAGCCCCAGCATTTT
TRBJ2-5	TRBV24-1	TRBD2	few	CATSAGGSTQETQYF	TGTGCCACCAGTGCGGGGGGAAGCACCCAAGAGACCCAGTACTTC
TRBJ2-5	TRBV7-2	TRBD2	many	CASTTTSGAYQETQYF	TGTGCCAGCACCACGACTAGCGGGGCGTACCAAGAGACCCAGTACTTC
TRBJ2-3	TRBV4-1	TRBD2	NA	CASSQGSGGVITDTQYF	TGCGCCAGCAGCCAAGGGTCGGGAGGGGTGATCACAGATACGCAGTATTTT
TRBJ2-3	TRBV29-1	NA	few	CSVEPFSSTDTQYF	TGCAGCGTTGAGCCCTTTAGTAGCACAGATACGCAGTATTTT
TRBJ1-1	TRBV5-1	NA	NA	CASSLEPGTNTEAFF	TGCGCCAGCAGCTTGGAACCGGGAACGAACACTGAAGCTTTCTTT
TRBJ1-5	TRBV7-9	NA	few	CASSLLALDSNQPQHF	TGTGCCAGCAGCTTACTGGCACTTGATAGCAATCAGCCCCAGCATTTT
TRBJ1-1	TRBV14	NA	NA	CASSQRYGNTEAFF	TGTGCCAGCAGCCAGCGGTACGGGAACACTGAAGCTTTCTTT
TRBJ2-3	TRBV20-1	NA	few	CSARLARDTQYF	TGCAGTGCTAGGCTAGCCCGGGATACGCAGTATTTT
TRBJ1-6	TRBV20-1	TRBD1	NA	CSATGQGDNSPLHF	TGCAGTGCCACCGGACAGGGTGATAATTCACCCCTCCACTTT
TRBJ2-4	TRBV6-6	NA	NA	CASSYRRGVAKNIQYF	TGTGCCAGCAGTTACCGCAGGGGAGTAGCCAAAAACATTCAGTACTTC
TRBJ1-6	TRBV7-2	NA	NA	CASSLEVRVDSPLHF	TGTGCCAGCAGCTTAGAGGTCAGGGTAGACTCACCCCTCCACTTT
TRBJ1-4	TRBV5-1	TRBD1	NA	CASRTGSRTTNEKLFF	TGCGCCAGCAGGACAGGGTCGAGGACAACTAATGAAAAACTGTTTTTT
TRBJ2-1	TRBV2	NA	NA	CASTADGEQFF	TGTGCCAGCACTGCAGACGGGGAGCAGTTCTTC